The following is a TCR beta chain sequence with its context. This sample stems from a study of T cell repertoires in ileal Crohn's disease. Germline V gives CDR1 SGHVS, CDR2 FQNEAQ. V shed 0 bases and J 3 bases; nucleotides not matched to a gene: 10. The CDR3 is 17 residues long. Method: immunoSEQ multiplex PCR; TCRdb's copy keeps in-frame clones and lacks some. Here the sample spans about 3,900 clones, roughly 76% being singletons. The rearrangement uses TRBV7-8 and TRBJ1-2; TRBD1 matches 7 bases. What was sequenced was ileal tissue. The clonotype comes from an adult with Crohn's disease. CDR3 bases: TGTGCCAGCAGCTTAGCGTTAACAGGGGAGTTGGACTATGGCTACACCTTC. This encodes CASSLALTGELDYGYTF.